Below, 7 T cell receptor beta chains from the same sample are listed, as sequenced in a study of cytomegalovirus exposure and HLA in healthy donors. Primers: 60 Vbeta forward and 13 Jbeta reverse. Here immunoSEQ multiplex PCR was the method, and the copy in TCRdb shows in-frame clones only, minus some. Among just over 200,000 clones, 70% to 85% were seen once, and the ten largest hold around 1.7%. Material: PBMCs. Receptors were obtained from a man in his fifties in good health and CMV-seronegative.

This clone occurred once. The chain recombines TRBV21-1 with TRBJ1-1; TRBD1, the table's D call, was not compared with the DNA. TRBV21-1 is a recognized pseudogene. The CDR3 length is 18 residues. CDR3 coding DNA: TGTGCCAGCAGGTCGACTAGGACAGGCTCTTCTACGGACACTGAAGCTTTCTTT. This gives the protein CASRSTRTGSSTDTEAFF.

The chain joins TRBV30 to TRBJ2-1; 11 nucleotides agree with TRBD2. The CDR3 covers 16 residues. V shed 0 bases, J shed 7 bases, and the junction held 8 bases outside the gene matches. Germline values: CDR1 GTSNPN, CDR2 SVGIG (reference sequence). The CDR3 loop reads CAWSVGSGRAGNEQFF. As DNA, the CDR3 is TGTGCCTGGAGTGTAGGTAGCGGGAGGGCCGGGAATGAGCAGTTCTTC.

This clone was recorded only once. The chain links TRBV5-1 to TRBJ2-3, with 7 bases fitting TRBD1. The CDR3 is made up of 16 amino acids. Looked up from germline, CDR1 is SGHRS and CDR2 is YFSETQ. Trimming removed 0 bases from V and 2 bases from J; junction bases left unmatched: 6. CDR3 residues: CASSLAKTGLTDTQYF. The CDR3 DNA reads TGCGCCAGCAGCTTGGCCAAGACAGGGCTCACAGATACGCAGTATTTT.

For the CDR3, the DNA is TGTGCCAGCAGCACCTTGAGGGAGGGCCGTGAGACCCAGTACTTC. Translating it yields CASSTLREGRETQYF. This chain uses TRBV11-2 with TRBJ2-5, with 7 bases fitting TRBD2. The CDR3 contains 15 residues. The germline gives CDR1 SGHAT, CDR2 FQNNGV. V lost 5 bases to trimming and J lost 5 bases; unmatched junction nucleotides: 11.

The gene calls are TRBV5-6 and TRBJ2-1; 10 bases are a match to TRBD2. Germline V gene lookup returns CDR1 SGHDT and CDR2 YYEEEE. V dropped 4 bases and J dropped 6; count of bases not matched to a gene: 10. CDR3 length: 16 amino acids. CDR3 sequence reads: CASSPIRLAGGNEQFF. The CDR3, as DNA: TGTGCCAGCAGCCCGATCCGACTAGCGGGTGGCAATGAGCAGTTCTTC.

This clone appeared once. CDR3: CASSLTGGEPQHF. CDR3 sequence (DNA): TGTGCCAGCAGTTTAACAGGCGGGGAGCCCCAGCATTTT. The chain uses TRBV27 and TRBJ1-5; D perhaps matches TRBD1 (5 bases). Trimming cost V 2 bases and J 8 bases, with 10 bases left between them. This CDR3 has 13 amino acids. Per the germline V gene, CDR1 is MNHEY and CDR2 is SMNVEV (reference sequence).

This chain links TRBV6-1 with TRBJ1-5; 9 bases align to TRBD1. Germline lookup yields CDR1 MNHNS and CDR2 SASEGT. V shed 1 base and J 6 bases; nucleotides not matched to a gene: 13. The CDR3 has 18 residues. The CDR3 spells CASSEGYADRGIGQPQHF. CDR3 DNA sequence: TGTGCCAGCAGTGAAGGTTACGCGGACAGGGGAATCGGTCAGCCCCAGCATTTT.